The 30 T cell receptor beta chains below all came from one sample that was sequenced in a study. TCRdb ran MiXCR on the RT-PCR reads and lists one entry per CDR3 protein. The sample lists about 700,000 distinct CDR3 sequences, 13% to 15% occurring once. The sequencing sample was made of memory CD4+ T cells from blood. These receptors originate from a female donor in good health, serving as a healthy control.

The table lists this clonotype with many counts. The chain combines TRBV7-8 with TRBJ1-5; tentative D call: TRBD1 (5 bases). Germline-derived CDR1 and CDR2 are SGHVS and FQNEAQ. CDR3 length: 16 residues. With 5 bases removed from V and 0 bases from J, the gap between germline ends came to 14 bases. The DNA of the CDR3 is TGTGCCAGCAGCCTAAATCCAGGGAATAGCAATCAGCCCCAGCATTTT. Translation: CASSLNPGNSNQPQHF.

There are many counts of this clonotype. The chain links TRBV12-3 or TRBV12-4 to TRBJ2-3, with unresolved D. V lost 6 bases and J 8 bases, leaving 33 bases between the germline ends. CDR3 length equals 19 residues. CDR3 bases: TGTGCCAGCAGCCAAAGGGCCCCGTTCCTAGTCAACAGTATTGGTACGCAGTATTTT. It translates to CASSQRAPFLVNSIGTQYF.

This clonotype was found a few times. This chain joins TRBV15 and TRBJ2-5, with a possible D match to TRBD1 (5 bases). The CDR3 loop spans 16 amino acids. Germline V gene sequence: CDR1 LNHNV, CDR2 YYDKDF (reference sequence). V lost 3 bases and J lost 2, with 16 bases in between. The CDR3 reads CATSRITFQGQETQYF. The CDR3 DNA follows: TGTGCCACCAGCAGGATTACCTTTCAGGGTCAAGAGACCCAGTACTTC.

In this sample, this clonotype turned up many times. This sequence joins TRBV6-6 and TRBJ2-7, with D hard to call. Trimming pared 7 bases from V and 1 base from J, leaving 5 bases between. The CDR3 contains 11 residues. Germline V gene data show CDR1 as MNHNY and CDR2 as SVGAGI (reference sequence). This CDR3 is CASTGSYEQYF. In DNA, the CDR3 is TGTGCCAGCACCGGATCCTACGAGCAGTACTTC.

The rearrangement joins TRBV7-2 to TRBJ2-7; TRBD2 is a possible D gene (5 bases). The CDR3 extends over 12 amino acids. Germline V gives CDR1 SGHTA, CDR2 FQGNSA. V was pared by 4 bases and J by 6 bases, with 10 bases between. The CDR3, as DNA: TGTGCCAGCAGCTGGTTAGCGAGCGAGCAGTACTTC. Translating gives CASSWLASEQYF.

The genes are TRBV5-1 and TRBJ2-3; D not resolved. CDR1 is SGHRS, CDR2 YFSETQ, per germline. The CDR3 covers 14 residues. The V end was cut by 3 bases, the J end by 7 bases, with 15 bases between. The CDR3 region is CASSYLTSRNTQYF. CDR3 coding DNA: TGCGCCAGCAGCTACCTGACGTCCAGGAATACGCAGTATTTT.

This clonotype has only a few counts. The CDR3 coding sequence is TGTGCCAGCAGCTCAATTGGGGGACAGGGACGAGATCAGCCCCAGCATTTT. It codes for CASSSIGGQGRDQPQHF. The gene calls are TRBV5-6 and TRBJ1-5, with 9 positions matching TRBD1. Trimming at V came to 3 bases and at J to 5 bases, leaving 12 bases not matched to a gene. In germline, CDR1 is SGHDT, CDR2 YYEEEE. CDR3 length: 17 residues.

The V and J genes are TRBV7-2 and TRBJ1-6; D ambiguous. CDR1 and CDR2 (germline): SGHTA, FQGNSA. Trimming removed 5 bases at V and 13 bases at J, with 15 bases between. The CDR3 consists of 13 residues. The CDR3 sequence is CASSLARGKPLHF. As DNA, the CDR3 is TGTGCCAGCAGCCTGGCTCGGGGTAAGCCCCTCCACTTT.

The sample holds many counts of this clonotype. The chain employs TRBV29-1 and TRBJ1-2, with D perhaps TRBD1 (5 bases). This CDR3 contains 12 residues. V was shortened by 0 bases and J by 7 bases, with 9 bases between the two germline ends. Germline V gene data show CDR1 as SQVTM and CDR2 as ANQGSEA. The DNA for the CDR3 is TGCAGCGTTGAAGACGAGACAGCTGGCTACACCTTC. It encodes CSVEDETAGYTF.

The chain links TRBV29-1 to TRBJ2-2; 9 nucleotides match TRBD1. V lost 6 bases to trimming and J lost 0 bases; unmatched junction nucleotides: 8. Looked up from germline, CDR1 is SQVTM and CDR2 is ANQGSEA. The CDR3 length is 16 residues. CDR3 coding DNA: TGCAGCGTGGGGACAGGGTATTACGCGAACACCGGGGAGCTGTTTTTT. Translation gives CSVGTGYYANTGELFF.

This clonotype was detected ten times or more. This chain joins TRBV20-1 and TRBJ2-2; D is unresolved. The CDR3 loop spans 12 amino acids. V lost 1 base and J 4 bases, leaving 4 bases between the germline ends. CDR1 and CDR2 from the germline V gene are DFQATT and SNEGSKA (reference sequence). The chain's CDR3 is CSARATTGELFF. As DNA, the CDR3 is TGCAGTGCTAGAGCTACCACCGGGGAGCTGTTTTTT.

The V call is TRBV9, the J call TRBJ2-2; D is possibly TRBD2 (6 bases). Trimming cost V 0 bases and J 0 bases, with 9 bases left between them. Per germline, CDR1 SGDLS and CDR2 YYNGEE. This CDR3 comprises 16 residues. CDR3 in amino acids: CASSVASATNTGELFF. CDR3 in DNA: TGTGCCAGCAGCGTAGCTAGCGCCACGAACACCGGGGAGCTGTTTTTT.

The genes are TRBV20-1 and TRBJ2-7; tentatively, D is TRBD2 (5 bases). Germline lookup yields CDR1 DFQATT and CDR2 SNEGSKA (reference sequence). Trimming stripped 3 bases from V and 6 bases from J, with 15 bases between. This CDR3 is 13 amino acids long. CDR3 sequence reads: CSARRASLSEQYF. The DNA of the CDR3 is TGCAGTGCTAGGAGGGCATCGTTAAGCGAGCAGTACTTC.

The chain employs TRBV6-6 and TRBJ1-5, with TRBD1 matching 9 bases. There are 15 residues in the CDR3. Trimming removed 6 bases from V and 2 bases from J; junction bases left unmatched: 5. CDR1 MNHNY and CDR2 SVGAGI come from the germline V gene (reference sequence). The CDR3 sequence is CASRIGTGRNQPQHF. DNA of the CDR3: TGTGCCAGCAGGATTGGGACAGGGCGCAATCAGCCCCAGCATTTT.

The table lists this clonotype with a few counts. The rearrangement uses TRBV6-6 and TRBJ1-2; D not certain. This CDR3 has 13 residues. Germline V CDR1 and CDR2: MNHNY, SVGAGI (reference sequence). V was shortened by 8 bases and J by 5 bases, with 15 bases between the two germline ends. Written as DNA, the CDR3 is TGTGCCAGCGGTCGGGTCGTTGGGTATGGCTACACCTTC. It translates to CASGRVVGYGYTF.

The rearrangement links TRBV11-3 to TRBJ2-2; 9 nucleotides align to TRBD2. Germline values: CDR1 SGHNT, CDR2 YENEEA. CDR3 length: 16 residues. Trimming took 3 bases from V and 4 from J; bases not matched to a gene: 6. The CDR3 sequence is CASSLIAGAGTGELFF. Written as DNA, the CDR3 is TGTGCCAGCAGCTTGATAGCGGGAGCGGGCACCGGGGAGCTGTTTTTT.

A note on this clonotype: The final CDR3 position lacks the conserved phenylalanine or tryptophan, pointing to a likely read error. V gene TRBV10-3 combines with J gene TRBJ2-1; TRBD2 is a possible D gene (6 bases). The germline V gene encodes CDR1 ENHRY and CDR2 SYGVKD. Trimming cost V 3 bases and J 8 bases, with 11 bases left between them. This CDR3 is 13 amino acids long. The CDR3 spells CAISDSREDEQFS. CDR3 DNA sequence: TGTGCCATCAGTGATTCCAGGGAGGATGAGCAGTTCTCC.

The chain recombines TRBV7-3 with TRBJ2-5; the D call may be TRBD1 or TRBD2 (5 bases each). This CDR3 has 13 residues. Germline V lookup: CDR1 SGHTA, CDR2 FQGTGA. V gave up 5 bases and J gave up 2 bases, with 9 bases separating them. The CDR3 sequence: CASSVGAQETQYF. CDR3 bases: TGTGCCAGCAGCGTCGGGGCTCAAGAGACCCAGTACTTC.

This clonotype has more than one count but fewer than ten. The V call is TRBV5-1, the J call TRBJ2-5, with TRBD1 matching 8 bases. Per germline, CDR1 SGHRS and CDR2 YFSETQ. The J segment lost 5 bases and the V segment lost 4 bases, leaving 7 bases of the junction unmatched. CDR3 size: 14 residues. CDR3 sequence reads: CASSEPGGTETQYF. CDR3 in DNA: TGCGCCAGCAGCGAACCAGGGGGCACTGAGACCCAGTACTTC. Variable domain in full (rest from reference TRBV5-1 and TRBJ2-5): KAGVTQTPRYLIKTRGQQVTLSCSPISGHRSVSWYQQTPGQGLQFLFEYFSETQRNKGNFPGRFSGRQFSNSRSEMNVSTLELGDSALYLCASSEPGGTETQYFGPGTRLLVL.

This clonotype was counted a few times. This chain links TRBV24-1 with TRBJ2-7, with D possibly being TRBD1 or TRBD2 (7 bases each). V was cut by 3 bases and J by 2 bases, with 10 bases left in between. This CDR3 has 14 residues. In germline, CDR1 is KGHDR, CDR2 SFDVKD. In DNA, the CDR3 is TGTGCCACCAGTGATCCAGGGGGGGCCTACGAGCAGTACTTC. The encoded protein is CATSDPGGAYEQYF.

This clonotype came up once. The chain's CDR3 is CSATVSPGVPLHF. CDR3 sequence (DNA): TGCAGTGCTACAGTCTCCCCCGGGGTCCCCCTCCACTTT. The J gene is TRBJ1-6, the V gene TRBV20-1; D gene unclear. The germline V and J ends were trimmed by 4 bases and 13 bases, with 17 bases remaining between them. Germline V gene lookup returns CDR1 DFQATT and CDR2 SNEGSKA (reference sequence). This CDR3 is 13 amino acids long.

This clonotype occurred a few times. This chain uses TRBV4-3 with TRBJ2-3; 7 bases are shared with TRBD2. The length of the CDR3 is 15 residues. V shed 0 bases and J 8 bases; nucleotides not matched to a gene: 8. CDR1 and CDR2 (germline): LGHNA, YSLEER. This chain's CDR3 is CASSQEGGGPGTQYF. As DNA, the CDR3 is TGCGCCAGCAGCCAAGAGGGGGGAGGGCCGGGTACGCAGTATTTT.

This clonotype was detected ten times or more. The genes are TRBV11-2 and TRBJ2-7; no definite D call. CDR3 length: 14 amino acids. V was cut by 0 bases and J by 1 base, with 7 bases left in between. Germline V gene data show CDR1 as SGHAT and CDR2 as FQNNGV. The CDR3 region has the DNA TGTGCCAGCAGCTTAGATCCCCAATCCTACGAGCAGTACTTC. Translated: CASSLDPQSYEQYF. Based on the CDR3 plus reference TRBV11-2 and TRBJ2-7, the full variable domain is EAGVAQSPRYKIIEKRQSVAFWCNPISGHATLYWYQQILGQGPKLLIQFQNNGVVDDSQLPKDRFSAERLKGVDSTLKIQPAKLEDSAVYLCASSLDPQSYEQYFGPGTRLTVT.

Here the CDR3 DNA reads TGTGCCTGGAGGCTTTGGGACAGGGGATTCGGTGGCTACACCTTC. Its protein is CAWRLWDRGFGGYTF. J is TRBJ1-2 and V is TRBV30, with 10 bases fitting TRBD1. This CDR3 spans 15 amino acids. J lost 7 bases, V lost 3 bases, and 11 bases had no gene match. Germline-derived CDR1 and CDR2 are GTSNPN and SVGIG (reference sequence). Together with reference TRBV30 and TRBJ1-2, the CDR3 gives the full variable domain: SQTIHQWPATLVQPVGSPLSLECTVEGTSNPNLYWYRQAAGRGLQLLFYSVGIGQISSEVPQNLSASRPQDRQFILSSKKLLLSDSGFYLCAWRLWDRGFGGYTFGSGTRLTVV.

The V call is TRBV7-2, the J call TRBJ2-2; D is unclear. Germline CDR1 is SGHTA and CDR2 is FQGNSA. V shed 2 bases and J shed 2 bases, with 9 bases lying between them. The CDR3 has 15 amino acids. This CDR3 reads CASSLMSVNTGELFF. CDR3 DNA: TGTGCCAGCAGCTTAATGAGTGTTAACACCGGGGAGCTGTTTTTT.

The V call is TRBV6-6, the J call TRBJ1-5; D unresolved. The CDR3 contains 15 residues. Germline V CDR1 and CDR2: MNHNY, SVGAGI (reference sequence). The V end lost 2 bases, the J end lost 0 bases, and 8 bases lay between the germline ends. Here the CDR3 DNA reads TGTGCCAGCAGTTACGGACCATATAGCAATCAGCCCCAGCATTTT. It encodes CASSYGPYSNQPQHF.

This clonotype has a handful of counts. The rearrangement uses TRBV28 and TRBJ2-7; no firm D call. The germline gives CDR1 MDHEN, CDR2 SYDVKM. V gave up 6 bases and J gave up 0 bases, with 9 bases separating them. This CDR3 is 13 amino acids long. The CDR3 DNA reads TGTGCCAGCAGGGGGTGGATCTCCTACGAGCAGTACTTC. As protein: CASRGWISYEQYF.

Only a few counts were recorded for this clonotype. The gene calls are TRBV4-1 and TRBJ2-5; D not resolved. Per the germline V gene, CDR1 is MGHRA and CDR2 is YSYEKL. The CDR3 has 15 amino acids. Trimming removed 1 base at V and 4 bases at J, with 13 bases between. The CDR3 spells CASSQGPETVETQYF. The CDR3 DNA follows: TGCGCCAGCAGCCAAGGGCCGGAGACTGTAGAGACCCAGTACTTC.

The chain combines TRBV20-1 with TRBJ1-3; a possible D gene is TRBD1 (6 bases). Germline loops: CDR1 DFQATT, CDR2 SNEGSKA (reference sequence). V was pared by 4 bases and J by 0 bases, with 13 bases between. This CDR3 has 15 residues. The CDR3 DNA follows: TGCAGTGCTACACCGGGACATTCCTCTGGAAACACCATATATTTT. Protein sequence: CSATPGHSSGNTIYF.

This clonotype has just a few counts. Written as DNA, the CDR3 is TGTGCCAGCAGTTCCTCCGGGGCGGGGCTGGGGGCACTCATGAACACTGAAGCTTTCTTT. This gives the protein CASSSSGAGLGALMNTEAFF. The chain combines TRBV28 with TRBJ1-1, with a weak D call TRBD1 (6 bases). Deletions cut 4 bases from V and 0 bases from J, with 27 bases between. The CDR3 has 20 amino acids. The germline gives CDR1 MDHEN, CDR2 SYDVKM.